The clone carrying this T cell receptor beta chain was detected only a few times. Its antigen is currently unknown. Points from the study as a whole: In terms of TCR gene usage, tumor memory CD4+ T cells clustered together with blood and lymph node memory CD4+ cells, as well as with lymph node naive CD4+ cells. Tumor Treg TCRs overlapped most with tumor naive CD4+ cells.

TCRdb recomputed calls from the 5' RACE reads with MiXCR, one row per CDR3 protein. The sample consists of roughly 64,000 distinct CDR3 sequences, around a fifth of them appearing once. CDR3 length equals 14 residues. CDR1 is SGHTA, CDR2 FQGNSA, per germline. Trimming left V 1 base short and J 8 bases short, with 9 bases between. The source is a female donor with breast cancer. What was sequenced was memory CD4+ T cells sorted from a lymph node. Indicated subset: memory CD4+ T cells, CD4+CD45RO+CD25-. V usage is TRBV7-2 and J usage is TRBJ1-6; D is uncertain. CDR3 protein: CASSLGGRDSPLHF. CDR3 DNA: TGTGCCAGCAGCTTAGGAGGGCGAGATTCACCCCTCCACTTT. The full variable domain, with the rest looked up from reference TRBV7-2 and TRBJ1-6, is GAGVSQSPSNKVTEKGKDVELRCDPISGHTALYWYRQSLGQGLEFLIYFQGNSAPDKSGLPSDRFSAERTGGSVSTLTIQRTQQEDSAVYLCASSLGGRDSPLHFGNGTRLTVT.